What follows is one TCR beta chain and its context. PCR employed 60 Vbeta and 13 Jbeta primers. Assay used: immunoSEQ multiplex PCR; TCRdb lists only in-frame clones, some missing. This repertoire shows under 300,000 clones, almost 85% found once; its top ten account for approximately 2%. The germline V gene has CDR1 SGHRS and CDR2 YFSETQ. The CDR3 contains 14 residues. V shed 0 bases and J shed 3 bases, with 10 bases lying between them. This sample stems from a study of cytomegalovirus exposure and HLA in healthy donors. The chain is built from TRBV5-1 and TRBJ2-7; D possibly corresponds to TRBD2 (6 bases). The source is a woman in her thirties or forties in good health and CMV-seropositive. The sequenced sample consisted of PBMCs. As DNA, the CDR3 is TGCGCCAGCAGCTTGGGCGGGATGGTCTACGAGCAGTACTTC. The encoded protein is CASSLGGMVYEQYF.